This T cell receptor beta chain stems from a study of identical twins. Only a few counts were recorded for this clonotype. Its specificity is unknown. Broader study findings: A cross-sectional statistical analysis, not follow-up of the same donors, supported the conclusions.

In TCRdb, the 5' RACE reads were re-called with MiXCR into one record per CDR3 protein. In the table there are around 370,000 distinct CDR3 sequences, 9% of which are singletons. In germline, CDR1 is SQVTM, CDR2 ANQGSEA. Unmatched junction bases numbered 4, after V lost 6 bases and J lost 2 bases. The CDR3 has 14 residues. V and J are TRBV29-1 and TRBJ2-3, with 11 bases lining up with TRBD2. This receptor was obtained from a woman aged 45-59 years in good health. The sequenced sample consisted of naive T cells sorted from blood. This chain's CDR3 is CSVGLAVATDTQYF. CDR3 sequence (DNA): TGCAGCGTGGGACTAGCGGTCGCCACAGATACGCAGTATTTT.